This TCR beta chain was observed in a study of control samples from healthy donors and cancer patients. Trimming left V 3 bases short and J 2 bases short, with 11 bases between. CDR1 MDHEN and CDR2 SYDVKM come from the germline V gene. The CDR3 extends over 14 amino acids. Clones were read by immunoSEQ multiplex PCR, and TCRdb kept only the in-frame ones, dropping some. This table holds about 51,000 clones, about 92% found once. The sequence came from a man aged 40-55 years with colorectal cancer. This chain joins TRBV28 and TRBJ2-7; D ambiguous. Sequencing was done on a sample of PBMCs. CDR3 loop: CASSLVSRAYEQYF. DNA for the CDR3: TGTGCCAGCAGTTTGGTGTCACGAGCCTACGAGCAGTACTTC.